A selection of T cell receptor beta chains follows, all from one sample in a study of pediatric ulcerative colitis. Profiling relied on immunoSEQ multiplex PCR, and the TCRdb table lists in-frame clones only, not all of them. The sample shows roughly 14,000 clones, 85% to 90% of them seen only once. Sample: blood. The receptors were gathered from a boy younger than 18 with moderate ulcerative colitis. Both conserved end residues are part of each CDR3. A D gene is named only where the DNA matches it firmly. Only part of the rows carry a size: once, few, many, or a class if the clone is expanded.

J,D,size,V,CDR3,DNA
TRBJ1-2,TRBD1,-,TRBV18,CASSPRNFGQGDYGYTF,TGTGCCAGCTCACCACGCAACTTTGGGCAGGGGGACTATGGCTACACCTTC
TRBJ1-5,-,-,TRBV7-8,CASSFGLGGNRGNQPQHF,TGTGCCAGCAGCTTTGGGTTAGGGGGTAACCGAGGCAATCAGCCCCAGCATTTT
TRBJ1-2,-,once,TRBV19,CASTRDGIYGGYTF,TGTGCCAGTACCAGGGACGGAATATATGGTGGCTACACCTTC
TRBJ2-2,TRBD1,once,TRBV5-1,CASSVVQGASGELFF,TGCGCCAGCAGCGTCGTACAGGGGGCGTCCGGGGAGCTGTTTTTT
TRBJ2-7,TRBD1,-,TRBV19,CASSIDPDRGSYEQYF,TGTGCCAGTAGTATAGATCCTGACAGGGGCAGTTACGAGCAGTACTTC
TRBJ2-5,-,-,TRBV19,CASSSGHRVPQETQYF,TGTGCCAGTAGTTCGGGCCACAGGGTTCCCCAAGAGACCCAGTACTTC
TRBJ2-2,-,-,TRBV7-9,CASSLGREMNTGELFF,TGTGCCAGCAGCTTAGGTAGGGAGATGAACACCGGGGAGCTGTTTTTT
TRBJ2-4,TRBD2,-,TRBV4-1,CASSQLVRGGRRENIQYF,TGCGCCAGCAGCCAACTTGTCCGGGGCGGGAGGCGGGAAAACATTCAGTACTTC
TRBJ1-2,TRBD1,once,TRBV5-1,CASSLNPGQQHYGYTF,TGCGCCAGCAGCTTAAACCCGGGACAGCAGCACTATGGCTACACCTTC
TRBJ2-1,-,once,TRBV6-5,CASSPQGLSYNEQFF,TGTGCCAGCAGCCCACAGGGACTCTCCTACAATGAGCAGTTCTTC
TRBJ1-2,TRBD1,once,TRBV5-1,CASSLEGQGDGYTF,TGCGCCAGCAGCTTGGAGGGGCAGGGGGACGGCTACACCTTC
TRBJ2-3,TRBD2,-,TRBV19,CASKTSGPSTDTQYF,TGTGCCAGCAAGACTAGCGGCCCTAGCACAGATACGCAGTATTTT
TRBJ1-3,-,once,TRBV7-8,CASSRNSGPVLGSGNTIYF,TGTGCCAGCAGCCGCAATTCGGGGCCGGTGCTGGGCTCTGGAAACACCATATATTTT
TRBJ1-1,-,-,TRBV6-1,CASSEGWGGTEAFF,TGTGCCAGCAGTGAAGGGTGGGGGGGCACTGAAGCTTTCTTT
TRBJ2-7,TRBD2,once,TRBV15,CATSRVLAGSEQYF,TGTGCCACCAGCAGAGTGCTAGCGGGAAGCGAGCAGTACTTC
TRBJ1-1,-,-,TRBV12-5,CASGFISNTEAFF,TGTGCTAGTGGTTTTATTTCTAACACTGAAGCTTTCTTT
TRBJ1-5,-,few,TRBV2,CASLPAEYSNQPQHF,TGTGCCAGTCTACCGGCAGAATATAGCAATCAGCCCCAGCATTTT
TRBJ2-7,TRBD2,-,TRBV19,CASSDLDGRVYEQYF,TGTGCCAGTAGTGATTTGGACGGGAGGGTCTACGAGCAGTACTTC
TRBJ2-3,-,once,TRBV7-2,CASRLGGTDTQYF,TGTGCCAGCAGATTAGGGGGCACAGATACGCAGTATTTT
TRBJ1-3,TRBD1,-,TRBV11-2,CASSRPDRGTGNTIYF,TGTGCCAGCAGCAGACCCGACAGGGGTACTGGAAACACCATATATTTT
TRBJ2-2,TRBD1,-,TRBV6-1,CASSELRGPGTGELFF,TGTGCCAGCAGTGAACTAAGGGGGCCTGGCACCGGGGAGCTGTTTTTT
TRBJ1-1,TRBD1,-,TRBV6-1,CAFTRGDF,TGTGCCTTCACCAGGGGGGACTTT
TRBJ1-1,-,once,TRBV5-4,CASSLGDPLNTEAFF,TGTGCCAGCAGCTTGGGGGACCCCTTGAACACTGAAGCTTTCTTT
TRBJ1-1,-,-,TRBV11-3,CASSLSAVNTEAFF,TGTGCCAGCAGCTTGTCCGCCGTGAACACTGAAGCTTTCTTT
TRBJ2-5,-,once,TRBV18,CASLGLNQETQYF,TGTGCCAGCTTGGGGCTGAACCAAGAGACCCAGTACTTC
TRBJ1-5,-,-,TRBV6-6,CASSYLSHSNQPQHF,TGTGCCAGCAGTTACCTCAGCCACAGCAATCAGCCCCAGCATTTT
TRBJ2-7,TRBD2,-,TRBV27,CASSLSSGTSGYEQYF,TGTGCCAGCAGTTTATCTTCCGGGACTAGTGGGTACGAGCAGTACTTC
TRBJ2-5,-,-,TRBV5-6,CASSQGTGWTQYF,TGTGCCAGCAGCCAGGGGACCGGATGGACCCAGTACTTC
TRBJ2-7,-,-,TRBV28,CATSRLLYEQYF,TGTGCCACCTCCAGGCTTCTCTACGAGCAGTACTTC
TRBJ2-7,-,once,TRBV5-1,CASSLLWSSYEQYF,TGCGCCAGCAGCTTGTTGTGGAGCTCCTACGAGCAGTACTTC
TRBJ2-2,TRBD1,-,TRBV29-1,CSAVLIQGAHNTGELFF,TGCAGCGCCGTCTTAATCCAGGGGGCGCATAACACCGGGGAGCTGTTTTTT
TRBJ2-7,-,-,TRBV27,CASSLNSGRDYEQYF,TGTGCCAGCAGTTTAAACTCGGGACGAGACTACGAGCAGTACTTC
TRBJ1-5,-,few,TRBV2,CASSEERDQPQHF,TGTGCCAGCAGTGAGGAGAGGGATCAGCCCCAGCATTTT
TRBJ2-1,TRBD2,-,TRBV27,CASSFPGLGGEQFF,TGTGCCAGCAGTTTCCCGGGACTAGGCGGTGAGCAGTTCTTC
TRBJ1-4,-,-,TRBV29-1,CSVGGEKLFF,TGCAGCGTTGGGGGTGAAAAACTGTTTTTT
TRBJ2-5,-,once,TRBV9,CASSVSGSGQETQYF,TGTGCCAGCAGCGTAAGTGGAAGCGGCCAAGAGACCCAGTACTTC
TRBJ1-1,-,-,TRBV7-9,CASSDSGGAERAFF,TGTGCCAGCAGCGATAGCGGGGGGGCAGAGCGAGCTTTCTTT
TRBJ1-6,TRBD1,-,TRBV6-1,CASSASLTGDSSPLHF,TGTGCCAGCAGTGCCTCCCTGACAGGGGATAGTTCACCCCTCCACTTT
TRBJ2-7,-,-,TRBV30,CAWSARYEQYF,TGTGCCTGGAGTGCCAGATACGAGCAGTACTTC
TRBJ2-7,TRBD1,-,TRBV30,CACKPGQGHYEQYF,TGTGCCTGCAAGCCGGGACAGGGACACTACGAGCAGTACTTC
TRBJ2-5,-,-,TRBV10-2,CASRTIQGESETQYF,TGCGCCAGCCGTACAATACAGGGCGAGAGCGAGACCCAGTACTTC
TRBJ2-1,-,-,TRBV5-4,CASSFGGATTSYNEQFF,TGTGCCAGCAGTTTTGGGGGGGCTACCACCTCCTACAATGAGCAGTTCTTC
TRBJ2-7,-,-,TRBV18,CASSPPRGDGSYEQYF,TGTGCCAGCTCACCGCCGCGCGGGGACGGCTCCTACGAGCAGTACTTC
TRBJ2-7,-,-,TRBV4-1,CASSQDRLVSYEQYF,TGCGCCAGCAGCCAAGATAGACTTGTCTCCTACGAGCAGTACTTC
TRBJ2-7,TRBD1,-,TRBV28,CASSRDRSFHEQYF,TGTGCCAGCAGTCGGGACAGATCTTTCCACGAGCAGTACTTC
TRBJ2-7,-,-,TRBV7-9,CASSLAVTGQRYEQYF,TGTGCCAGCAGCTTAGCCGTTACGGGACAAAGATACGAGCAGTACTTC
TRBJ1-5,-,-,TRBV27,CASSFLVDQPQHF,TGTGCCAGCAGTTTTCTTGTCGATCAGCCCCAGCATTTT
TRBJ2-2,-,-,TRBV18,CASSPPGQGNTGELFF,TGTGCCAGCTCACCACCGGGGCAGGGGAACACCGGGGAGCTGTTTTTT
TRBJ1-5,-,few,TRBV30,CAWSVGWGLTQPQHF,TGTGCCTGGAGTGTAGGGTGGGGATTGACTCAGCCCCAGCATTTT
TRBJ1-3,-,-,TRBV5-1,CASSLGSSGNTIYF,TGCGCCAGCAGCCTAGGGAGTTCTGGAAACACCATATATTTT
TRBJ1-3,-,-,TRBV4-3,CASSQATGDSGNTIYF,TGCGCCAGCAGCCAAGCTACAGGTGACTCTGGAAACACCATATATTTT
TRBJ2-4,-,-,TRBV18,CASSQSLAKNIQYF,TGTGCCAGCTCACAATCCCTAGCCAAAAACATTCAGTACTTC
TRBJ2-4,TRBD1,-,TRBV14,CASSLKTGGINIQYF,TGTGCCAGCAGCCTAAAGACAGGGGGGATTAACATTCAGTACTTC
TRBJ2-7,-,few,TRBV4-1,CASSPSAAESYEQYF,TGCGCCAGCAGCCCAAGTGCCGCAGAATCATACGAGCAGTACTTC
TRBJ1-1,-,-,TRBV5-1,CASSLLGAEAFF,TGCGCCAGCAGTTTACTAGGCGCTGAAGCTTTCTTT
TRBJ2-2,-,-,TRBV15,CATSRQGGDTGELFF,TGTGCCACCAGCAGACAGGGTGGAGATACCGGGGAGCTGTTTTTT
TRBJ1-2,-,-,TRBV7-9,CASSLFMAGGYTF,TGTGCCAGCAGCTTATTTATGGCTGGCGGCTACACCTTC
TRBJ2-7,-,-,TRBV5-4,CASSSLKQISSPNEQYF,TGTGCCAGCAGCTCATTAAAACAGATATCCTCTCCTAACGAGCAGTACTTC
TRBJ2-5,-,-,TRBV4-1,CASSQEDGGGETQYF,TGCGCCAGCAGCCAAGAGGATGGAGGGGGAGAGACCCAGTACTTC